This T cell receptor beta chain was captured in a study of human thymus T cells. The V and J ends lost 0 bases and 6 bases respectively, with 17 bases between them. CDR3 size: 16 residues. Germline CDR1 SGHRS, CDR2 YFSETQ. Here immunoSEQ multiplex PCR was the method, and the copy in TCRdb shows in-frame clones only, minus some. The sample has just over 45,000 clones, 85% to 95% seen once. Material for sequencing was blood. The V call is TRBV5-1, the J call TRBJ2-3; TRBD2 might be the D (6 bases). This sequence originates from a girl under three years old with a congenital heart defect but otherwise immunologically healthy. This chain's CDR3 is CASSLVLALSRDTQYF. The CDR3 nucleotides are TGCGCCAGCAGCTTGGTCCTAGCGCTTTCGCGGGATACGCAGTATTTT.